This passage covers 25 T cell receptor beta chains from one sample sequenced in a study of cytotoxic CD8 clonotypes in ibrutinib-treated CLL. Clones were read by immunoSEQ multiplex PCR, and TCRdb kept only the in-frame ones, dropping some. The sample carries approximately 15,000 clones, less than 80% recorded once. Sequenced material: PBMCs, taken before ibrutinib treatment. Receptor source: a human donor with chronic lymphocytic leukemia.

The chain combines TRBV5-6 with TRBJ2-1; a weak D match, TRBD2 (5 bases). CDR3 size: 12 residues. Trimming took off 0 bases at V and 13 bases at J, with 11 bases between the two ends. The V gene's germline CDR1 is SGHDT and CDR2 YYEEEE. CDR3 loop: CASSLVGSIQFF. DNA of the CDR3: TGTGCCAGCAGCTTGGTAGGGAGTATACAGTTCTTC.

The rearrangement links TRBV9 to TRBJ2-2; no firm D call. Germline V lookup: CDR1 SGDLS, CDR2 YYNGEE. The CDR3 runs to 15 residues. V lost 3 bases and J lost 6, with 15 bases in between. The CDR3 DNA reads as TGTGCCAGCAGCGCCCCCATCTTCCCGTCCGGGGAGCTGTTTTTT. It is translated as CASSAPIFPSGELFF.

The chain recombines TRBV18 with TRBJ1-2; D is possibly TRBD1 (5 bases). Germline V gene lookup returns CDR1 KGHSH and CDR2 LQKENI. The CDR3 sequence is 16 residues long. Deletions cut 2 bases from V and 7 bases from J, with 20 bases between. The CDR3 loop reads CASSPLAQAPISGYTF. CDR3 nucleotide sequence: TGTGCCAGCTCACCATTAGCACAGGCCCCAATTTCTGGCTACACCTTC.

In its sample, this clone was seen a few times. The J gene is TRBJ2-6, the V gene TRBV5-4, with D hard to call. There are 17 residues in the CDR3. Germline assignment: CDR1 SGHNT and CDR2 YYREEE (reference sequence). V gave up 4 bases and J gave up 1 base, with 15 bases separating them. This CDR3 is CASSAQPQLSGANVLTF. CDR3 bases: TGTGCCAGCAGCGCCCAACCGCAGCTTTCTGGGGCCAACGTCCTGACTTTC.

The V and J genes are TRBV9 and TRBJ2-5; 14 bases line up with TRBD2. Germline V gives CDR1 SGDLS, CDR2 YYNGEE. V shed 4 bases and J 7 bases; nucleotides not matched to a gene: 9. CDR3 size: 16 residues. In DNA, the CDR3 is TGTGCCAGCAGCCCCGGGACTAGCGGGAGTTCTGGGACCCAGTACTTC. Its protein product is CASSPGTSGSSGTQYF.

J is TRBJ2-3 and V is TRBV13; D is possibly TRBD1 (8 bases). Germline CDR1 and CDR2: PRHDT and FYEKMQ (reference sequence). Trimming pared 2 bases from V and 9 bases from J, leaving 15 bases between. The length of the CDR3 is 14 residues. The CDR3 loop is CASSLRTGRETQYF. CDR3 coding DNA: TGTGCCAGCAGCTTAAGGACAGGGAGGGAAACGCAGTATTTT.

This chain links TRBV6-5 with TRBJ2-5, with D perhaps TRBD1 or TRBD2 (5 bases each). CDR3 size: 13 residues. Trimming cost V 4 bases and J 7 bases, with 13 bases left between them. Germline lookup yields CDR1 MNHEY and CDR2 SVGAGI. The CDR3, as DNA: TGTGCCAGCAGTTCCGGGGCCCGGGGGACCCAGTACTTC. Protein product: CASSSGARGTQYF.

The chain uses TRBV28 and TRBJ2-7; the D is unclear. The CDR3 is 14 residues long. The germline CDR1 and CDR2 sequences are MDHEN and SYDVKM. The germline V and J ends were trimmed by 6 bases and 3 bases, with 15 bases remaining between them. The CDR3, as DNA: TGTGCCAGCAGACGCTCAAGTTATCACTACGAGCAGTACGTC. It is translated as CASRRSSYHYEQYV.

The chain is built from TRBV25-1 and TRBJ1-2; 10 bases are shared with TRBD1. This CDR3 spans 13 amino acids. V shed 8 bases and J 7 bases; nucleotides not matched to a gene: 7. Germline V gives CDR1 MGHDK, CDR2 SYGVNS. The CDR3 DNA reads as TGTGCCAGCTCTGACAGGGGGCCGGGTGGCTACACCTTC. Its translation is CASSDRGPGGYTF.

A single count supports this clone. Distinct nucleotide sequences in the sample also encode this CDR3. The V and J genes are TRBV5-1 and TRBJ2-5, with a possible D match to TRBD1 (6 bases). Germline loops: CDR1 SGHRS, CDR2 YFSETQ. This CDR3 spans 15 amino acids. V lost 0 bases and J 7 bases, leaving 16 bases between the germline ends. The CDR3 is CASSLVGQSSGTQYF. In DNA form, the CDR3 reads TGCGCCAGCAGCTTGGTGGGACAATCAAGCGGGACCCAGTACTTC. Combining the CDR3 with reference TRBV5-1 and TRBJ2-5 gives the whole variable domain KAGVTQTPRYLIKTRGQQVTLSCSPISGHRSVSWYQQTPGQGLQFLFEYFSETQRNKGNFPGRFSGRQFSNSRSEMNVSTLELGDSALYLCASSLVGQSSGTQYFGPGTRLLVL.

The chain combines TRBV29-1 with TRBJ2-6, with D unclear. The ends were cut back, 5 bases at V and 0 bases at J, with 5 bases in the middle. Germline values: CDR1 SQVTM, CDR2 ANQGSEA. This CDR3 contains 13 residues. Here the CDR3 reads CSVTTSGANVLTF. The CDR3, as DNA: TGCAGCGTTACGACCTCTGGGGCCAACGTCCTGACTTTC.

This chain joins TRBV19 and TRBJ2-7; TRBD2 aligns across 9 bases. With V trimmed by 7 bases and J by 4 bases, 8 bases remained unmatched. The CDR3 consists of 14 residues. Looked up from germline, CDR1 is LNHDA and CDR2 is SQIVND (reference sequence). CDR3 region: CASKPGLAGYEQYF. CDR3 in DNA: TGTGCCAGTAAACCGGGACTAGCTGGGTACGAGCAGTACTTC.

The rearrangement joins TRBV7-8 to TRBJ2-7; TRBD1 might be the D (6 bases). Germline V CDR1 and CDR2: SGHVS, FQNEAQ. The CDR3 has 14 residues. Trimming took off 2 bases at V and 3 bases at J, with 11 bases between the two ends. CDR3 nucleotides: TGTGCCAGCAGCTTAACTGACAGGAACTACGAGCAGTACGTC. Translated, it gives CASSLTDRNYEQYV.

This clone was observed a few times. The rearrangement uses TRBV19 and TRBJ1-2; D remains ambiguous. Germline loops: CDR1 LNHDA, CDR2 SQIVND (reference sequence). The CDR3 loop spans 14 amino acids. V lost 0 bases to trimming and J lost 2 bases, with 7 bases between them. CDR3 sequence reads: CASSIESANYGYTF. CDR3 DNA sequence: TGTGCCAGTAGTATAGAGAGCGCCAACTATGGCTACACCTTC.

The CDR3 region has the DNA TGTGCCAGCAGTGGCCAGGGACTCACTGAAGCTTTCTTT. This codes for CASSGQGLTEAFF. V and J are TRBV7-9 and TRBJ1-1, with a weak D call TRBD1 (5 bases). Deletions cut 6 bases from V and 4 bases from J, with 12 bases between. This CDR3 is built from 13 residues. From germline, CDR1 is SEHNR and CDR2 FQNEAQ (reference sequence).

V is TRBV4-1 and J is TRBJ1-3, with D possibly TRBD1 on 5 matching bases. The germline V gene has CDR1 MGHRA and CDR2 YSYEKL. Trimming took off 5 bases at V and 4 bases at J, with 12 bases between the two ends. The CDR3 length is 14 residues. The CDR3 spells CASSSGTVGNTIYF. The DNA of the CDR3 is TGCGCCAGCAGCTCCGGGACTGTCGGAAACACCATATATTTT.

The sample holds a few counts of this clone. The chain links TRBV19 to TRBJ1-1, with D possibly TRBD1 on 5 matching bases. This CDR3 has 14 amino acids. CDR1 is LNHDA and CDR2 is SQIVND in the germline V gene (reference sequence). The germline V and J ends were trimmed by 2 bases and 5 bases, with 12 bases remaining between them. CDR3 in amino acids: CASSIFGGRTEAFF. The CDR3 DNA reads TGTGCCAGTAGTATATTTGGGGGAAGGACTGAAGCTTTCTTT.

This clone is categorized as medium-sized. The J gene is TRBJ1-6, the V gene TRBV19; maybe TRBD1 (6 bases). The CDR3 sequence is 17 residues long. Looked up from germline, CDR1 is LNHDA and CDR2 is SQIVND (reference sequence). V lost 5 bases and J lost 0, with 14 bases in between. CDR3 in amino acids: CASSPGQFNSYNSPLHF. The CDR3 DNA reads as TGTGCCAGTAGTCCAGGACAGTTTAACTCCTATAATTCACCCCTCCACTTT.

The chain combines TRBV2 with TRBJ2-7; TRBD1 agrees at 9 bases. V lost 6 bases, J lost 8 bases, and 2 bases stayed unmatched. CDR1 SNHLY and CDR2 FYNNEI come from the germline V gene. The CDR3 is made up of 11 amino acids. The CDR3 coding sequence is TGTGCCAGCAGATACAGGGGGCAGCAGTACTTC. Its protein product is CASRYRGQQYF.

The chain combines TRBV5-1 with TRBJ1-2; 8 positions match TRBD1. V dropped 4 bases and J dropped 5; count of bases not matched to a gene: 7. Germline V CDR1 and CDR2: SGHRS, YFSETQ. This CDR3 spans 14 amino acids. DNA for the CDR3: TGCGCCAGCAGCGAAGGACAGGGCTTGTATGGCTACACCTTC. It encodes CASSEGQGLYGYTF.

This clone has just a few counts. The chain recombines TRBV6-1 with TRBJ1-5; no clear D gene. Trimming stripped 2 bases from V and 4 bases from J, with 9 bases between. The CDR3 spans 14 residues. Germline CDR1 is MNHNS and CDR2 is SASEGT. DNA for the CDR3: TGTGCCAGCAGTGAAAGGAGGGCGAATCAGCCCCAGCATTTT. It specifies CASSERRANQPQHF.

The rearrangement uses TRBV28 and TRBJ2-7, with D possibly TRBD2 on 5 matching bases. The CDR3 is made up of 14 amino acids. Trimming cost V 5 bases and J 6 bases, with 17 bases left between them. Germline values: CDR1 MDHEN, CDR2 SYDVKM. The DNA for the CDR3 is TGTGCCAGCAGTACACTAGATACCTCCGGCGAGCAGTACTTC. Its translation is CASSTLDTSGEQYF.

The rearrangement joins TRBV6-6 to TRBJ1-1; no firm D call. CDR1 MNHNY and CDR2 SVGAGI come from the germline V gene (reference sequence). The CDR3 sequence is 13 residues long. V was pared by 5 bases and J by 1 base, with 8 bases between. This CDR3 reads CASSSGPNTEAFF. The CDR3 nucleotides are TGTGCCAGCAGTAGTGGACCGAACACTGAAGCTTTCTTT.

The chain is built from TRBV30 and TRBJ2-1; 16 nucleotides match TRBD2. This CDR3 region has 13 residues. Germline assignment: CDR1 GTSNPN and CDR2 SVGIG (reference sequence). The junction had 3 bases not matched to a gene; V was cut back by 2 bases and J by 14 bases. The CDR3 coding sequence is TGTGCCTGGAGTCCGGGACTAGCGGGAGGGAAGTTCTTC. Translating it yields CAWSPGLAGGKFF.

The chain carries TRBV6-5 and TRBJ1-2, with D possibly matching TRBD1 (6 bases). Germline loops: CDR1 MNHEY, CDR2 SVGAGI. Trimming shortened V by 7 bases and J by 2 bases, and 11 bases separated the two germline ends. The CDR3 is made up of 13 amino acids. The CDR3 is CASKRTENYGYTF. The CDR3 DNA reads as TGTGCCAGCAAGCGGACAGAGAACTATGGCTACACCTTC.